Sequencing of this T cell receptor beta chain was carried out in a study of shared clonotypes between healthy human individuals. Study-wide points: A limitation of the genetic and exposure-history diversity represented arose from few donors. Non-shared clonotypes were found to have lower generation probabilities than the clonotypes that were shared by all four of the sorted-subset donors. The rarefaction results pointed to incomplete sorted-subset sequencing despite large depth.

CDR1 is SGHRS and CDR2 is YFSETQ in the germline V gene. Trimming pared 0 bases from V and 4 bases from J, leaving 15 bases between. The CDR3 extends over 16 amino acids. Notes on this clone: Its antigen is still unknown.

The study separated CD4+ cells into CD45RA+ naive and CD45RA-negative memory subsets. TCRdb's copy holds only in-frame clones and misses some; the assay was immunoSEQ multiplex PCR. The table shows about 2.4 million clones, with 93% occurring only once. The sample was naive CD4+ T cells from PBMCs. Subset here: CD45RA+ positively selected. The V and J genes are TRBV5-1 and TRBJ2-3; D is perhaps TRBD2 (5 bases). The TCR was taken from a man aged 18 to 35 in good health. Some clones in this sample may be carry-over from other donors' samples. The CDR3 region is CASSLAGGQSPDTQYF. Here the CDR3 DNA reads TGCGCCAGCAGCTTGGCGGGCGGGCAGAGTCCAGATACGCAGTATTTT. Supplemented by reference TRBV5-1 and TRBJ2-3, the full variable domain reads KAGVTQTPRYLIKTRGQQVTLSCSPISGHRSVSWYQQTPGQGLQFLFEYFSETQRNKGNFPGRFSGRQFSNSRSEMNVSTLELGDSALYLCASSLAGGQSPDTQYFGPGTRLTVL.